This T cell receptor beta chain was obtained from a study of T cell responses to AZD1222 COVID-19 vaccine. Study-level findings and limits: The study identified only six AZD1222 recipients as seropositive at baseline.

The table came from immunoSEQ multiplex PCR; TCRdb's copy has only in-frame clones and leaves some out. The table has some 110,000 clones, roughly 93% seen once; the top ten hold approximately 4.7%. Regarding this clone: Its antigen is currently unknown.

The CDR3 length is 17 residues. V gave up 0 bases and J gave up 0 bases, with 14 bases separating them. The germline CDR1 and CDR2 sequences are PRHDT and FYEKMQ (reference sequence). The sequencing here drew on peripheral blood, taken on day 0 of AZD1222 vaccination. This TCR came from an adult in good health. The chain is built from TRBV13 and TRBJ1-1, with unresolved D. Here the CDR3 reads CASSLGIGRSMNTEAFF. In DNA form, the CDR3 reads TGTGCCAGCAGCTTAGGAATCGGGAGGAGTATGAACACTGAAGCTTTCTTT.